This TCR beta chain was obtained from a study of CD8 T cells in Susac syndrome. General observations from the study: The study recognized that the number of individuals in its TCR sequencing and HLA analysis was relatively small.

Germline lookup yields CDR1 LNHNV and CDR2 YYDKDF (reference sequence). J was trimmed by 4 bases and V by 0 bases; bases with no gene match: 5. The CDR3 is made up of 16 amino acids. Reverse transcription of roughly 0.5 to 1 ug RNA used random hexamers. The immunoSEQ assay covered 54 Vbeta and 13 Jbeta segments for CDR3. In TCRdb, the immunoSEQ multiplex PCR reads were re-called with MiXCR into one record per CDR3 protein. The sample contains about 150,000 distinct CDR3 sequences, 95% to 96% of which appear only once. The authors carried out high-throughput sequencing of TCR beta. They applied it to CD8+ and CD4+ T cells obtained from blood. Details on this clonotype: The target antigen is unknown.

The sequence was collected from a human donor with multiple sclerosis. This chain uses TRBV15 with TRBJ2-1; 8 nucleotides align to TRBD1. The sequencing sample was made of CD8+ T cells from PBMCs. The CDR3 is CATSRDRTGGYNEQFF. The CDR3 DNA reads TGTGCCACCAGCAGAGATAGAACAGGGGGGTACAATGAGCAGTTCTTC. Full variable domain (rest looked up from reference TRBV15 and TRBJ2-1): DAMVIQNPRYQVTQFGKPVTLSCSQTLNHNVMYWYQQKSSQAPKLLFHYYDKDFNNEADTPDNFQSRRPNTSFCFLDIRSPGLGDTAMYLCATSRDRTGGYNEQFFGPGTRLTVL.